What follows are 3 T cell receptor beta chains derived from one specimen sequenced in a study of T cell changes during pregnancy in multiple sclerosis. Sequenced by immunoSEQ multiplex PCR; TCRdb stores in-frame clones only, minus some. The table has tens of thousands of clones, 86% seen once. The sample in question was CD8+ T cells from peripheral blood mononuclear cells, obtained in the first trimester of pregnancy. The receptors derive from a female donor in good health, enrolled as a control in a pregnancy study.

The genes are TRBV7-2 and TRBJ1-1; D is unresolved. This CDR3 has 15 residues. V lost 2 bases to trimming and J lost 0 bases, with 10 bases between them. Germline CDR1 reads SGHTA; CDR2 reads FQGNSA. CDR3 DNA sequence: TGTGCCAGCAGCTTACGTCGGGGTTTGAACACTGAAGCTTTCTTT. Its translation: CASSLRRGLNTEAFF.

The chain recombines TRBV18 with TRBJ2-7, with 8 bases fitting TRBD1. Germline CDR1 and CDR2: KGHSH and LQKENI. The junction had 5 bases not matched to a gene; V was cut back by 4 bases and J by 3 bases. The CDR3 extends over 14 amino acids. Here the CDR3 reads CASSQDRVGYEQYF. Here the CDR3 DNA reads TGTGCCAGCTCACAGGACAGGGTAGGCTACGAGCAGTACTTC.

By share, this clone ranks as medium-sized. The chain has TRBV18 and TRBJ1-1, with D perhaps TRBD1 (5 bases). The V and J ends lost 3 bases and 4 bases respectively, with 6 bases between them. Germline V CDR1 and CDR2: KGHSH, LQKENI. The CDR3 extends over 12 amino acids. Here the CDR3 DNA reads TGTGCCAGCTCACCCCAGGGCACTGAAGCTTTCTTT. It translates to CASSPQGTEAFF.